Here is one T cell receptor beta chain with its context. The CDR3 runs 18 residues. From germline, CDR1 is LGHNA and CDR2 YNFKEQ. V lost 1 base, J lost 8 bases, and 15 bases stayed unmatched. The data are from a study of cytomegalovirus exposure and HLA in healthy donors. Produced via immunoSEQ multiplex PCR; TCRdb's table is partial and in-frame only. The sample consists of fewer than 350,000 clones, more than 75% of them appearing once. The chain employs TRBV4-2 and TRBJ2-7; the match to TRBD2 covers 12 bases. This TCR derives from a woman younger than 35 in good health and CMV-seronegative. The sequencing sample was made of PBMCs. The CDR3 sequence: CASSQVRTGTSGRNKQYF. CDR3 in DNA: TGTGCCAGCAGCCAAGTCCGTACCGGGACTAGCGGGCGAAATAAGCAGTACTTC.